This T cell receptor beta chain was sequenced in a study of CD8+ T cells in alopecia areata. Treatment given: oral pan-JAK inhibitor, 5-10 mg twice daily. Peripheral blood and lesional scalp punch biopsies came from alopecia areata patients. Germline CDR1 reads SGHNT; CDR2 reads YYREEE (reference sequence). CDR3 length: 13 amino acids. Trimming removed 4 bases at V and 3 bases at J, with 11 bases between. Reverse transcribed after extraction, RNA yielded cDNA as the sequencing template. Only in-frame clones appear in the TCRdb table, and some are missing; sequencing was by immunoSEQ multiplex PCR. Of over 120,000 clones in the sample, nearly 55% were seen once.

The specimen was CD8+ T cells sorted from blood, collected at week 4, from a patient treated with tofacitinib. The chain joins TRBV5-4 to TRBJ2-7, with D unresolved. This TCR was sampled from a human donor with alopecia areata. CDR3 loop: CASSEVGLYEQYF. The DNA for the CDR3 is TGTGCCAGCAGCGAGGTAGGGCTCTACGAGCAGTACTTC.